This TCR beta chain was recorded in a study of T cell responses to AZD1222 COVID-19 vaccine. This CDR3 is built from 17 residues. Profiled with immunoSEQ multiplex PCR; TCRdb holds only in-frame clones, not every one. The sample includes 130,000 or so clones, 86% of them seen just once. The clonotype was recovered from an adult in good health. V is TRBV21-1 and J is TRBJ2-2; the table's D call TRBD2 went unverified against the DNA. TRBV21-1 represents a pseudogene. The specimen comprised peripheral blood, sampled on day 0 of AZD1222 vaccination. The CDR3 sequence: CASSTKGRLANTGELFF. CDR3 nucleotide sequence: TGTGCCAGCAGCACAAAGGGCAGACTAGCTAACACCGGGGAGCTGTTTTTT.